This T cell receptor (beta chain) came from a study of T cells in Graves' hyperthyroidism and ophthalmopathy. About the study: Peripheral blood was drawn at first diagnosis, prior to all treatment.

This clonotype showed up many times. Its antigen is as yet unknown. Study-level findings and limits: Expanded thyroid clonotypes (above 0.001) were mostly also found in blood.

Amplification of TCR beta CDR3 regions used RNA as the template. A set of HTBI primers served as the primers for a first-round RT-PCR of the TCR CDR3. TCRdb independently ran MiXCR on the multiplex PCR reads; one entry per CDR3 protein. The sample yields around 520,000 distinct CDR3 sequences, approximately 24% seen once. Lactation, pregnancy, other autoimmune disease or uncontrolled infection excluded patients. Clinical symptoms, serum thyroxine and TRAb, thyroid ultrasound and orbital computed tomography were used for the diagnoses. This sequence originates from a woman under 40 with Graves' ophthalmopathy. Sequencing was done on a sample of blood.

The CDR3 protein is CASSAKDRTYEQYF. For the CDR3, the DNA is TGTGCCAGCAGCGCAAAGGACAGGACCTACGAGCAGTACTTC. The chain has TRBV28 and TRBJ2-7, with 7 bases identical to TRBD1. V shed 6 bases and J 2 bases; nucleotides not matched to a gene: 7. The CDR3 extends over 14 amino acids. From germline, CDR1 is MDHEN and CDR2 SYDVKM.